The sequence of this TCR beta chain was determined in a study of T cell responses to AZD1222 COVID-19 vaccine. General observations from the study: Variant regions that are unmutated are reportedly the target of nearly half of spike-specific TCRs. Among AZD1222 vaccinees, only six were seropositive at baseline. Females made up more of the donors, who were largely white British, and clonal diversity may have come out too low.

Germline V CDR1 and CDR2: SGHRS, YFSETQ. The CDR3 length is 13 residues. The V end lost 5 bases, the J end lost 2 bases, and 9 bases lay between the germline ends. Worth noting for this clone: Its antigen is as yet unknown.

The protocol was immunoSEQ multiplex PCR, while the TCRdb copy is restricted to in-frame clones and leaves out a portion. The sample gives 60,000 to 70,000 clones, 75% to 85% of which show up once; about 5.8% is in the top ten. This TCR derives from an adult in good health. The rearrangement links TRBV5-1 to TRBJ2-3; D may be TRBD1 or TRBD2 (5 bases each). The source material was peripheral blood, sampled on day 0 of AZD1222 vaccination. CDR3 coding DNA: TGCGCCAGCAGGCCCGGGACCACAGATACGCAGTATTTT. Translated: CASRPGTTDTQYF. The full variable domain, completed using reference TRBV5-1 and TRBJ2-3, is KAGVTQTPRYLIKTRGQQVTLSCSPISGHRSVSWYQQTPGQGLQFLFEYFSETQRNKGNFPGRFSGRQFSNSRSEMNVSTLELGDSALYLCASRPGTTDTQYFGPGTRLTVL.